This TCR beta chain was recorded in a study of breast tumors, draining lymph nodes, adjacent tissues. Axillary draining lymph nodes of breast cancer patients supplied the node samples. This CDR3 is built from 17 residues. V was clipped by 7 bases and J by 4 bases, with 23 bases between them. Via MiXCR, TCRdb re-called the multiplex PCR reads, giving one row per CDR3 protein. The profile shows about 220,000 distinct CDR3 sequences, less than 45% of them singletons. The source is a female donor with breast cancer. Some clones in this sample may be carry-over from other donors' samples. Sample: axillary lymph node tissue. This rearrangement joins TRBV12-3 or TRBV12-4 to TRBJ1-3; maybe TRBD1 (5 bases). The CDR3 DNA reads TGTGCCAGCATGACTAGCGGGACTCCATCGGCGGGAAACACCATATATTTT. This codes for CASMTSGTPSAGNTIYF.